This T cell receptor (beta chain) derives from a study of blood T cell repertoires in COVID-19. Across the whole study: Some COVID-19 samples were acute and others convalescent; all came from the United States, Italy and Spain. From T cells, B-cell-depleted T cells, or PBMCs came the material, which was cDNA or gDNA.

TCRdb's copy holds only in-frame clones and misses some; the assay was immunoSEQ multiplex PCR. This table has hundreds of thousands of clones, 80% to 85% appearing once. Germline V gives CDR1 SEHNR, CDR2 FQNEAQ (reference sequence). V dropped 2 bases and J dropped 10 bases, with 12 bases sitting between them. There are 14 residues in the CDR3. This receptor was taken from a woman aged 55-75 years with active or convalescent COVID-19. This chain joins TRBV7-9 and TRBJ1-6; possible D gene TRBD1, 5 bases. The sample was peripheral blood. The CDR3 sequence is CASSLTQAASPLHF. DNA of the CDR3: TGTGCCAGCAGCTTAACACAGGCAGCCTCACCCCTCCACTTT.